This T cell receptor beta chain was retrieved from a study of CD8 T cells in Susac syndrome. With random hexamers, 0.5 to 1 ug RNA was reverse transcribed. One entry per CDR3 protein, called by TCRdb with MiXCR from the immunoSEQ multiplex PCR reads. The top ten clones hold 0.065% to 0.09% of a sample with approximately 120,000 distinct CDR3 sequences, about 95% of them seen once. The V gene's germline CDR1 is SEHNR and CDR2 FQNEAQ (reference sequence). Trimming pared 6 bases from V and 8 bases from J, leaving 2 bases between. CDR3 length equals 10 residues. CD8+ and CD4+ blood T cells underwent TCR beta sequencing.

Sequencing was carried out using CD4+ T cells from PBMCs. The chain is built from TRBV7-9 and TRBJ2-6; the D is unclear. This receptor was identified in a human donor in good health. The CDR3 sequence is CASRPNVLTF. Here the CDR3 DNA reads TGTGCCAGCAGACCCAACGTCCTGACTTTC.